This T cell receptor beta chain was identified in a study of regulatory T cells in long-lasting Graves disease. General study points: Not thyroid tissue but only peripheral blood was studied. TRBV28, TRBJ1-2 and TRBJ2-5 were favored in persistent disease.

Documented time point: newly diagnosed GD, antithyroid drugs for less than 3 months. PBMC-derived RNA was used for the TCR library. Clinicians diagnosed Graves' disease using American Thyroid Association guidelines. The authors built TCR beta libraries using iRepertoire HTBI primers and Arm-PCR of CDR3 regions. TCRdb called the multiplex PCR reads again in MiXCR, with one record for every CDR3 protein. The data show over 450,000 distinct CDR3 sequences, around 12% seen once. In germline, CDR1 is LNHDA, CDR2 SQIVND (reference sequence). This CDR3 region has 14 residues. J gave up 9 bases and V 5 bases, and 9 bases lay outside the gene matches. This clonotype was counted only a few times. No antigen is known for it. A further study also used this sample, focusing on T cells in Graves' hyperthyroidism and ophthalmopathy.

Sequenced material: peripheral blood mononuclear cells (PBMCs), taken at new diagnosis, from a patient treated with antithyroid drugs. This receptor was obtained from a woman under 40 with Graves disease. The chain uses TRBV19 and TRBJ2-1, with TRBD1 matching over 8 bases. The CDR3 DNA follows: TGTGCCAGTAGTCCCCAGGGGGCGAATGTTGAGCAGTTCTTC. Protein: CASSPQGANVEQFF.